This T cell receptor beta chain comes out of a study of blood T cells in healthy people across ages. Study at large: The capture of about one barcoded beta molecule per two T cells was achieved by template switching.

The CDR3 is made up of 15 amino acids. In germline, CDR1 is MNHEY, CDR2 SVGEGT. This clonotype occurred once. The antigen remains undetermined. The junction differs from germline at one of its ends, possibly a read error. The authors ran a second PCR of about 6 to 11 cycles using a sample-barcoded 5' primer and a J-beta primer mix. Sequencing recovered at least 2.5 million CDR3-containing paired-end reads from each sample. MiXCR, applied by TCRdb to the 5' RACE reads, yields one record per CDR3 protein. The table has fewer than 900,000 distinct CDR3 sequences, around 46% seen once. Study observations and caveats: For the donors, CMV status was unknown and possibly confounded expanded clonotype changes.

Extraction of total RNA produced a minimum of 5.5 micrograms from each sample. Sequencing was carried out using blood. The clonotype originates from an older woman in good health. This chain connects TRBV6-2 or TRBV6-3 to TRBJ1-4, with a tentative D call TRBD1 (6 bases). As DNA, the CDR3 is TGTGTCAGCAGACTAGGACAGTTGGGGGATGAAAAACTGTTTTTT. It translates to CVSRLGQLGDEKLFF.